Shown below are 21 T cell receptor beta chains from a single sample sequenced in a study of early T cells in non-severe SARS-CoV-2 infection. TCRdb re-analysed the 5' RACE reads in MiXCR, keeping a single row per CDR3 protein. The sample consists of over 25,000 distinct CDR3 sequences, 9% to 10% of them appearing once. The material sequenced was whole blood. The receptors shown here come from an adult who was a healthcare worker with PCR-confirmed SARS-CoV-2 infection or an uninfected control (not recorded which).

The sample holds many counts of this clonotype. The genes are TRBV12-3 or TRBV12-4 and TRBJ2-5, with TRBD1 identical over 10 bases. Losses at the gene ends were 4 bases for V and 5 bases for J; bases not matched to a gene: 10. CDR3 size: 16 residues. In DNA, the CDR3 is TGTGCCAGCAGTTACCCCGGGACAGGGGATGTGGAGACCCAGTACTTC. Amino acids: CASSYPGTGDVETQYF.

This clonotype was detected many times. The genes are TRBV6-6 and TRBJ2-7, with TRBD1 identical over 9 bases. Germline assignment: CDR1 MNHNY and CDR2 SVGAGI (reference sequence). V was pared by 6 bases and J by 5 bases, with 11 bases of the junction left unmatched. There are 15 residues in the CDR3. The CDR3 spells CASRFVGQGSDEQYF. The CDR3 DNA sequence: TGTGCCAGCAGATTTGTGGGACAGGGTAGTGACGAGCAGTACTTC.

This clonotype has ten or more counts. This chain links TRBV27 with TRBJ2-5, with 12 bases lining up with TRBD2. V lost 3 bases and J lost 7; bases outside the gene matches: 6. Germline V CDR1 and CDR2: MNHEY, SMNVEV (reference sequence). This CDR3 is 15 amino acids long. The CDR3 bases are TGTGCCAGCAGTTTGTCTAGCGGGGGGGTTTGGACCCAGTACTTC. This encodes CASSLSSGGVWTQYF.

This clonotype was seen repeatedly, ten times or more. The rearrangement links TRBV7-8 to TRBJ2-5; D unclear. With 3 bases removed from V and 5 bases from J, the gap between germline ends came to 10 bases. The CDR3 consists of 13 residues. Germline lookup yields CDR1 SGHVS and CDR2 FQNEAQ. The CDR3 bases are TGTGCCAGCAGCTTTAACATGGGGGAGACCCAGTACTTC. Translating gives CASSFNMGETQYF.

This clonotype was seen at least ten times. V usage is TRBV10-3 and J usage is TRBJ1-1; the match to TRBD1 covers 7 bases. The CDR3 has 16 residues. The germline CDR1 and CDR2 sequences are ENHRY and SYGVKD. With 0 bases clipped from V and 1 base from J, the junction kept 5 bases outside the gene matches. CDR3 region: CAISESRTGRNTEAFF. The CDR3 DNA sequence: TGTGCCATCAGTGAGTCACGGACAGGCCGGAACACTGAAGCTTTCTTT.

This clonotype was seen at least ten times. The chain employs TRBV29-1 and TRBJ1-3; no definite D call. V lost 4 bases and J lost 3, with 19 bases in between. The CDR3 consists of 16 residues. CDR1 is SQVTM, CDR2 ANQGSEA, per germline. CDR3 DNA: TGCAGCGTTGGCCTTGGGCCAACGGTGAGTGGAAACACCATATATTTT. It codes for CSVGLGPTVSGNTIYF.

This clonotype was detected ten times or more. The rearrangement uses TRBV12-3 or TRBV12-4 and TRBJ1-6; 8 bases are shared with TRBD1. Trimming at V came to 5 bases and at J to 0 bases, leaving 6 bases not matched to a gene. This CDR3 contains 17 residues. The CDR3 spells CASSQGQGRSYNSPLHF. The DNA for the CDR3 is TGTGCCAGCAGTCAAGGACAGGGTCGCTCCTATAATTCACCCCTCCACTTT.

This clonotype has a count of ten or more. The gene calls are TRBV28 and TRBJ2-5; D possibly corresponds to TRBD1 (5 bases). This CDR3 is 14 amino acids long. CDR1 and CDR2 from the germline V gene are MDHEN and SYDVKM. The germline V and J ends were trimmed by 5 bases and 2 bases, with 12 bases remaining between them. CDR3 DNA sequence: TGTGCCAGCAGTGACCGATCAGGGCAAGAGACCCAGTACTTC. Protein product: CASSDRSGQETQYF.

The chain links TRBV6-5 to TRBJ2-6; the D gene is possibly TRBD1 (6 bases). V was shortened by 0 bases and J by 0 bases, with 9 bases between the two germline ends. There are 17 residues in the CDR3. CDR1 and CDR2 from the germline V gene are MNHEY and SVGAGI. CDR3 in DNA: TGTGCCAGCAGTTACTCCGGACAGAACTCTGGGGCCAACGTCCTGACTTTC. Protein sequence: CASSYSGQNSGANVLTF.

The CDR3 bases are TGTGCCAGCTCAGCTACCAGGGGCGGGGAGCTGTTTTTT. Its protein is CASSATRGGELFF. V is TRBV6-2 or TRBV6-3 and J is TRBJ2-2; D possibly corresponds to TRBD1 (6 bases). V lost 8 bases, J lost 7 bases, and 14 bases lay in between. The CDR3 contains 13 residues. CDR1 is MNHEY and CDR2 is SVGEGT in the germline V gene.

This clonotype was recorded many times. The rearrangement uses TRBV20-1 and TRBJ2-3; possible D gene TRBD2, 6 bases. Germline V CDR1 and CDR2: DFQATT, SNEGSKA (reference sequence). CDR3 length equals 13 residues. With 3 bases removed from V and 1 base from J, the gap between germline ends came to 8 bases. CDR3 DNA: TGCAGTGCTAGCGCTAGCGGCACAGATACGCAGTATTTT. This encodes CSASASGTDTQYF.

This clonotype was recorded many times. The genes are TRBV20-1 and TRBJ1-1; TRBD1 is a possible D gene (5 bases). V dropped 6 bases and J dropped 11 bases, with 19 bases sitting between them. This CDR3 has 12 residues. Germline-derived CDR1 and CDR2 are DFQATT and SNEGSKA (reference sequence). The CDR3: CSANPAGIGAFF. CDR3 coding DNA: TGCAGTGCAAACCCCGCAGGGATTGGCGCTTTCTTT.

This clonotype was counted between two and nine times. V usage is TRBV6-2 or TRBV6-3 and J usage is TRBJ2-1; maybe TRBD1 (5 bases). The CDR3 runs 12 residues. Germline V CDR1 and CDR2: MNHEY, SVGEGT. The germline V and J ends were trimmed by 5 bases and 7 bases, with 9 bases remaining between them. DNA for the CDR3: TGTGCCAGCAGTATCAGGGCGAATGAGCAGTTCTTC. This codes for CASSIRANEQFF.

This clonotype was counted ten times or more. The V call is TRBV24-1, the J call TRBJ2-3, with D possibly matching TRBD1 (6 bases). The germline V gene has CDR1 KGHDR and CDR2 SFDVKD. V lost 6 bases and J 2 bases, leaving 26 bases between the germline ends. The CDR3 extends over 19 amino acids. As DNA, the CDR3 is TGTGCCACCAGTAAACAGGGCGGCGGGCAATCTCGGGTCACAGATACGCAGTATTTT. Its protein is CATSKQGGGQSRVTDTQYF.

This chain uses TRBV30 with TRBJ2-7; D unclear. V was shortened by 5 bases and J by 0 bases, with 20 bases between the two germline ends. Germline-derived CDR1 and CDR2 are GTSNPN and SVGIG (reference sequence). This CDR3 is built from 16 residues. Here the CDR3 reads CAWDPPALSSSYEQYF. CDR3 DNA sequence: TGTGCCTGGGACCCGCCTGCACTTTCGAGCTCCTACGAGCAGTACTTC.

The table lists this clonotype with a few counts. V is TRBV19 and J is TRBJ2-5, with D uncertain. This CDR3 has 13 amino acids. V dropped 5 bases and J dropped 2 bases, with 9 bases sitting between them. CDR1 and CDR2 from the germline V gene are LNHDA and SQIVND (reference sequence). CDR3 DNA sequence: TGTGCCAGTAGTCGGCCGGATCAAGAGACCCAGTACTTC. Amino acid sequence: CASSRPDQETQYF.

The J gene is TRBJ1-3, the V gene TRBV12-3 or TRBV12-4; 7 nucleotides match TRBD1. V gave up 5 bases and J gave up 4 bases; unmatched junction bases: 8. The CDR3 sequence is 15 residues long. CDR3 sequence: CASSPGQVSGNTIYF. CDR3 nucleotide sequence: TGTGCCAGCAGTCCAGGACAGGTTTCCGGAAACACCATATATTTT.

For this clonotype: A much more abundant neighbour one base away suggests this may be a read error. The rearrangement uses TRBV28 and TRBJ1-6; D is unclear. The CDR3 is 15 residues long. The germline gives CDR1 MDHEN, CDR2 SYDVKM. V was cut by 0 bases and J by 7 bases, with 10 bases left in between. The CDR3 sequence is CASSLWGRWNSPLHF. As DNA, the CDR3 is TGTGCCAGCAGTTTATGGGGCAGGTGGAATTCACCCCTCCACTTT.

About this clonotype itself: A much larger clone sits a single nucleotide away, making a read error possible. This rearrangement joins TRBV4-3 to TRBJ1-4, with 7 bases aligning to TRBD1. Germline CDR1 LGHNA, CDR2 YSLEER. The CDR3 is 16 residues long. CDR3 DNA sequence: TGCCCCAGCAGCCTTGACAGGGCTATAACTAATGAAAAACTGTTTTTT. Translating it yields CPSSLDRAITNEKLFF.

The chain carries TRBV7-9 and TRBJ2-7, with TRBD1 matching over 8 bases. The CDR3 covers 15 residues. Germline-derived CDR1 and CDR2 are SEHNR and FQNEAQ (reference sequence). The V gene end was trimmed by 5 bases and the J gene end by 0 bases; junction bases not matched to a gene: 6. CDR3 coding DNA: TGTGCCAGCAGCCCGAGGACAGGGAGCTCCTACGAGCAGTACTTC. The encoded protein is CASSPRTGSSYEQYF. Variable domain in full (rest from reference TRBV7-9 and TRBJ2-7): DTGVSQNPRHKITKRGQNVTFRCDPISEHNRLYWYRQTLGQGPEFLTYFQNEAQLEKSRLLSDRFSAERPKGSFSTLEIQRTEQGDSAMYLCASSPRTGSSYEQYFGPGTRLTVT.

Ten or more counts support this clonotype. The DNA of the CDR3 is TGTGCCAGCAGCTTCGACAGGGTAACTGAAGCTTTCTTT. It translates to CASSFDRVTEAFF. The chain links TRBV6-1 to TRBJ1-1; 7 positions match TRBD1. The germline V gene encodes CDR1 MNHNS and CDR2 SASEGT. Trimming removed 6 bases from V and 5 bases from J; junction bases left unmatched: 6. The CDR3 loop spans 13 amino acids.